A selection of T cell receptor beta chains follows, all from one sample in a study of blood T cells in healthy people across ages. TCRdb itself ran the 5' RACE reads through MiXCR, one entry per CDR3 protein. The sample includes some 640,000 distinct CDR3 sequences, around 49% seen only once; the top ten take roughly a third. The specimen was blood. These receptor sequences come from a woman aged 55-75 years in good health. Each CDR3 is given without its conserved first and last residue.

J: TRBJ2-6
V: TRBV5-1
CDR3: ASSPPGTGANVLT

J: TRBJ1-6
V: TRBV27
CDR3: ASSLLGPPGYNSPLH

J: TRBJ2-5
V: TRBV6-2/TRBV6-3
CDR3: ASSNPAGPGEQY

J: TRBJ2-7
V: TRBV20-1
CDR3: SARDSGSPSGEQY

J: TRBJ1-1
V: TRBV9
CDR3: ASSVGVLNTEAF

J: TRBJ2-7
V: TRBV12-3/TRBV12-4
CDR3: ASSRKTSKQY

J: TRBJ2-1
V: TRBV28
CDR3: ASSPRTSGSPAGHEQF

J: TRBJ2-1
V: TRBV25-1
CDR3: ASSEWGGEQF

J: TRBJ2-3
V: TRBV4-2
CDR3: ASSQEAVGLADEDGRTQY

J: TRBJ2-7
V: TRBV7-2
CDR3: ASSSMGEQY

J: .
V: TRBV5-1
CDR3: ASRKGTTGGYEQY

J: TRBJ2-4
V: TRBV6-2/TRBV6-3
CDR3: ASSLLATSRGIQY

J: TRBJ1-1
V: TRBV20-1
CDR3: SALPMAGGHTEAF

J: TRBJ2-1
V: TRBV18
CDR3: ASSPTGGEQF

J: .
V: TRBV11-3
CDR3: ASSLAGAFSYNEQY

J: TRBJ1-2
V: TRBV18
CDR3: ASSPGQGPTYGYT

J: TRBJ2-7
V: TRBV27
CDR3: ASSSGQGSHEQY

J: TRBJ2-3
V: TRBV7-3
CDR3: ASSFGPSTRDTQY

J: TRBJ1-2
V: TRBV6-2/TRBV6-3
CDR3: ASSYEDYGYT

J: TRBJ1-4
V: TRBV28
CDR3: ASSSGQAGREKLF

J: TRBJ2-7
V: TRBV7-9
CDR3: ASRATAHEQY

J: TRBJ1-5
V: TRBV6-5
CDR3: ASRPGGSSNQPQH

J: .
V: TRBV10-3
CDR3: AISVTGGDEQY

J: TRBJ2-4
V: TRBV11-2
CDR3: ASSSTETGSQNIQY

J: TRBJ1-6
V: TRBV20-1
CDR3: SARMGTAERPLH

J: TRBJ1-4
V: TRBV5-1
CDR3: ASSDRGRPGAVATNEKLF

J: TRBJ2-7
V: TRBV29-1
CDR3: SVARSSSYEQY

J: TRBJ1-1
V: TRBV29-1
CDR3: SVGQGAGEAF

J: TRBJ2-3
V: TRBV13
CDR3: ASSLGAGGADTQY

J: TRBJ2-3
V: TRBV6-6
CDR3: ASTGRPTDTQY

J: TRBJ2-3
V: TRBV7-2
CDR3: ASSLGYRAITDTQY

J: TRBJ1-2
V: TRBV18
CDR3: ANSPLGGSDYGCT

J: TRBJ1-2
V: TRBV20-1
CDR3: SATPRQGKPNYGYT

J: TRBJ2-1
V: TRBV3-1
CDR3: ASSARTGFRNEQF

J: .
V: TRBV29-1
CDR3: SVVGGKSSYNEQY

J: TRBJ1-2
V: TRBV2
CDR3: ASSEGARKNYGYT

J: TRBJ1-5
V: TRBV28
CDR3: ASSLEDSNQPQH

J: .
V: TRBV5-1
CDR3: ASSRGQGGSYNEQY

J: TRBJ2-1
V: TRBV2
CDR3: ASSTSGLPDNEQF

J: TRBJ2-3
V: TRBV3-1
CDR3: ASSQQAPQRNTDTQY

J: TRBJ2-7
V: TRBV7-2
CDR3: ASSPGPVGNEQY

J: TRBJ2-7
V: TRBV7-2
CDR3: ARSLEVGLGLSSYEQY

J: TRBJ2-1
V: TRBV7-2
CDR3: ASSLAFSGAYNEQF

J: TRBJ2-5
V: TRBV7-2
CDR3: ASSFGQKETQY

J: TRBJ2-2
V: TRBV7-2
CDR3: ASSLIRRVDTGELF

J: TRBJ2-6
V: TRBV7-2
CDR3: ASSLPSLGANVLT

J: TRBJ2-3
V: TRBV7-2
CDR3: ASSLAGTSVFTDTQY

J: TRBJ1-5
V: TRBV5-1
CDR3: ASSSGTGGYQPQH

J: TRBJ1-6
V: TRBV20-1
CDR3: SARDEGYNSPLH

J: TRBJ2-7
V: TRBV28
CDR3: ASSEELVYEQY

J: TRBJ1-2
V: TRBV2
CDR3: ASSEEQGIYGYT

J: TRBJ1-2
V: TRBV7-2
CDR3: ASSPDRGYT

J: TRBJ1-2
V: TRBV10-3
CDR3: AITPGYSGYT

J: .
V: TRBV28
CDR3: ASSLGSAGGYEQY